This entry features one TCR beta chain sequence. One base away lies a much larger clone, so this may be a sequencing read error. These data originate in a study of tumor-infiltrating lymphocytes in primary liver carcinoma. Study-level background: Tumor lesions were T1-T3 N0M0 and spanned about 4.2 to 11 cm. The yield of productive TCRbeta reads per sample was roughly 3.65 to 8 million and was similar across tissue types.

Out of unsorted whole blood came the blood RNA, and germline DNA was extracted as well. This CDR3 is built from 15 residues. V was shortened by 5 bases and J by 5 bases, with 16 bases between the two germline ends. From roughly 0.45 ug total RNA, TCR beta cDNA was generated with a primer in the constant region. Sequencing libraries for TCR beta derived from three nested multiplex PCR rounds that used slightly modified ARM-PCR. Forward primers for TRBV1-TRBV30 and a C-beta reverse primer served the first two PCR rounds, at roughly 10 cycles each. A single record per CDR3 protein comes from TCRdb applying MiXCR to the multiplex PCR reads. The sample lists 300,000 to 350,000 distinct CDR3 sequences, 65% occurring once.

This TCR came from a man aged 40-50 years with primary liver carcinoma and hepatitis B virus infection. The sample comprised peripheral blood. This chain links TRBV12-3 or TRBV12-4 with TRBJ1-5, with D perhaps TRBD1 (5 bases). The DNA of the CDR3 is TGTGCCAGCAGTCCCGCGTGCAGGGTGGATCAGCCCCAGCATTTT. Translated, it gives CASSPACRVDQPQHF.